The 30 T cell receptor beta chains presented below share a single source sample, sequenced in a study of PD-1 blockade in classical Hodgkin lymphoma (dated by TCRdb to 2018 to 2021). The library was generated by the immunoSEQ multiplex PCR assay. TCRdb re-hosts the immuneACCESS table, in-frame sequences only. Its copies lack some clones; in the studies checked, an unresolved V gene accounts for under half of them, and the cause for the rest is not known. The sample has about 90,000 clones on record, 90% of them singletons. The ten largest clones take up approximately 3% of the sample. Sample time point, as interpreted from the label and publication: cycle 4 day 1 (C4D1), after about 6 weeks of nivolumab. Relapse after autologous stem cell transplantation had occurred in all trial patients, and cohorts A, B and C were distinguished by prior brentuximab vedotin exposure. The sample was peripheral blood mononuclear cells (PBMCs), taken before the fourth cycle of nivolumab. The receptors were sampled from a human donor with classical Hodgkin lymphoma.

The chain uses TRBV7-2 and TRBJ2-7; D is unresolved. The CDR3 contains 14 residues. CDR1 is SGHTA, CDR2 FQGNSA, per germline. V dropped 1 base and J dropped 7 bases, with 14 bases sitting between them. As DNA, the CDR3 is TGTGCCAGCAGCTTAGTCACCTGGACGTGGGAGCAGTACTTC. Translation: CASSLVTWTWEQYF.

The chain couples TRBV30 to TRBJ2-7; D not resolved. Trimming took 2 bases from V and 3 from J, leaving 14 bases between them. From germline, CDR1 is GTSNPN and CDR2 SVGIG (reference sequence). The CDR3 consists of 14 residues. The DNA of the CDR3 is TGTGCCTGGAGTCCACGGGTCTCGGGCTACGAGCAGTACTTC. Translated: CAWSPRVSGYEQYF.

The CDR3 loop reads CASSYAPGGAEAFF. The CDR3 nucleotides read TGTGCCAGCAGTTACGCACCTGGGGGCGCTGAAGCTTTCTTT. The chain employs TRBV6-5 and TRBJ1-1; maybe TRBD1 (6 bases). This CDR3 is built from 14 residues. V was shortened by 2 bases and J by 6 bases, with 13 bases between the two germline ends. Per the germline V gene, CDR1 is MNHEY and CDR2 is SVGAGI.

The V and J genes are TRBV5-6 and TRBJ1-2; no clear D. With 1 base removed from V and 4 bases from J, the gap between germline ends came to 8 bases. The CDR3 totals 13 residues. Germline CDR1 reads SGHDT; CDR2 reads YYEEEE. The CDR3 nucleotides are TGTGCCAGCAGCTTGTGGGGTGGCTATGGCTACACCTTC. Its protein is CASSLWGGYGYTF.

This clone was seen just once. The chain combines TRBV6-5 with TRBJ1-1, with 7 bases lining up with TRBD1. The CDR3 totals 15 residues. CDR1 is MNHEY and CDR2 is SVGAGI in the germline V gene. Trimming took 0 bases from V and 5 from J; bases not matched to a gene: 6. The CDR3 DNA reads TGTGCCAGCAGTTACTCGGCAGGGGGAAGGACTGAAGCTTTCTTT. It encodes CASSYSAGGRTEAFF.

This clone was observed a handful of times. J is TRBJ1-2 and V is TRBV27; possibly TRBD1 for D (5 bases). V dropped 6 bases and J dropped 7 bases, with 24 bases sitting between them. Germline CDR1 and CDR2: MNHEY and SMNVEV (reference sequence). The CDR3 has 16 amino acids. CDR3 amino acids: CASSPAAGGSYRGYTF. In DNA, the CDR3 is TGTGCCAGCAGCCCCGCGGCCGGGGGGTCTTACCGTGGCTACACCTTC.

CDR3 nucleotides: TGTGCCAGCAGCCTCGTGACCCAAGAGACCCAGTACTTC. Translating it yields CASSLVTQETQYF. V is TRBV11-2 and J is TRBJ2-5; no clear D gene. There are 13 residues in the CDR3. Germline V gene sequence: CDR1 SGHAT, CDR2 FQNNGV. V was clipped by 5 bases and J by 1 base, with 8 bases between them.

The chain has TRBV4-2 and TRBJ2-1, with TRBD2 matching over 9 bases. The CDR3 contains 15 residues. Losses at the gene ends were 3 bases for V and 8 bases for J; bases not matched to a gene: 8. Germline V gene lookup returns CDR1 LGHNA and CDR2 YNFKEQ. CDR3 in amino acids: CASSQASGEGDEQFF. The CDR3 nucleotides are TGTGCCAGCAGCCAGGCTAGCGGGGAGGGCGATGAGCAGTTCTTC.

The CDR3 DNA follows: TGTGCCACCAGCCCGCGGGGGAATACTGAAGCTTTCTTT. It specifies CATSPRGNTEAFF. This rearrangement joins TRBV15 to TRBJ1-1; a possible D gene is TRBD1 (5 bases). Germline assignment: CDR1 LNHNV and CDR2 YYDKDF (reference sequence). V lost 5 bases and J 5 bases, leaving 12 bases between the germline ends. The CDR3 totals 13 residues. The variable domain in full, completed from reference TRBV15 and TRBJ1-1, reads DAMVIQNPRYQVTQFGKPVTLSCSQTLNHNVMYWYQQKSSQAPKLLFHYYDKDFNNEADTPDNFQSRRPNTSFCFLDIRSPGLGDTAMYLCATSPRGNTEAFFGQGTRLTVV.

The CDR3 protein is CASSSGTGGVVETQYF. In DNA form, the CDR3 reads TGTGCCAGCAGCTCCGGGACAGGGGGCGTAGTAGAGACCCAGTACTTC. The J gene is TRBJ2-5, the V gene TRBV7-8, with TRBD1 identical over 12 bases. This CDR3 is built from 16 residues. Germline-derived CDR1 and CDR2 are SGHVS and FQNEAQ. V trimming: 4 bases; J trimming: 4 bases; junction bases outside the gene matches: 7.

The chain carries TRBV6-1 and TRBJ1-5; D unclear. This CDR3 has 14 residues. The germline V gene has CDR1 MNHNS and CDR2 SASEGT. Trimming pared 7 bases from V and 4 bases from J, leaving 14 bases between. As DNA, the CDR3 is TGTGCCAGCAACCTATTCCCAGCGAATCAGCCCCAGCATTTT. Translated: CASNLFPANQPQHF.

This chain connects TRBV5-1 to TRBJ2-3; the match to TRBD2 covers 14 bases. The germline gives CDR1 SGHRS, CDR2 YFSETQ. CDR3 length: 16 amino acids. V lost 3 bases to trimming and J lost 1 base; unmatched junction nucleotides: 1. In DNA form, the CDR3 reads TGCGCCAGCAGCTCGGGACTAGCGGGGGGCACAGATACGCAGTATTTT. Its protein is CASSSGLAGGTDTQYF.

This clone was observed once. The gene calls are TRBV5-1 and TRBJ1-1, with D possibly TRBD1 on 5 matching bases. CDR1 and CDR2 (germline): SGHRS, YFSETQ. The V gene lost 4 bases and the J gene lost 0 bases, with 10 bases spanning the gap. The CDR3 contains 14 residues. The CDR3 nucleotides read TGCGCCAGCAGCCCAGGGTTAATGAACACTGAAGCTTTCTTT. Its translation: CASSPGLMNTEAFF.

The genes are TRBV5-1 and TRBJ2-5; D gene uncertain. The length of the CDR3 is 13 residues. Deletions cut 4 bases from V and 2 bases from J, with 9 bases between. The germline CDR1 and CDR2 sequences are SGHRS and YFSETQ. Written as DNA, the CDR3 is TGCGCCAGCAGCCGCGGTGATCAAGAGACCCAGTACTTC. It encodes CASSRGDQETQYF.

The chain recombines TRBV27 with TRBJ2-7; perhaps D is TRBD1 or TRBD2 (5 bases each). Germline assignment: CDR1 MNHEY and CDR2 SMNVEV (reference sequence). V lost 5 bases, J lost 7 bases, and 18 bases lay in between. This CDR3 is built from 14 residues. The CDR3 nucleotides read TGTGCCAGCAGTCCGAGGGGCCCGACTAAAGAGCAGTACTTC. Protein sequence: CASSPRGPTKEQYF.

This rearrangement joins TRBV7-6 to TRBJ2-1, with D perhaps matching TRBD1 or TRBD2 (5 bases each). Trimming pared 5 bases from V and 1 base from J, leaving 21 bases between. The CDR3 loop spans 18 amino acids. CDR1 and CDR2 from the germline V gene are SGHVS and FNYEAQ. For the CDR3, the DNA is TGTGCCAGCAGCCAGGGCCCTCAGGGTCCGGGGTCCTACAATGAGCAGTTCTTC. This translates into CASSQGPQGPGSYNEQFF.

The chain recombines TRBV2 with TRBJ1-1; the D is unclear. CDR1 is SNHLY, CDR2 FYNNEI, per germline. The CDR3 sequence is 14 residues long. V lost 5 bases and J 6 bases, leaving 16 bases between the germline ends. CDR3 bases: TGTGCCAGCAGTATTGTGAGGGCACGGCCTGAAGCTTTCTTT. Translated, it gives CASSIVRARPEAFF. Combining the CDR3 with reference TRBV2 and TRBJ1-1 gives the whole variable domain EPEVTQTPSHQVTQMGQEVILRCVPISNHLYFYWYRQILGQKVEFLVSFYNNEISEKSEIFDDQFSVERPDGSNFTLKIRSTKLEDSAMYFCASSIVRARPEAFFGQGTRLTVV.

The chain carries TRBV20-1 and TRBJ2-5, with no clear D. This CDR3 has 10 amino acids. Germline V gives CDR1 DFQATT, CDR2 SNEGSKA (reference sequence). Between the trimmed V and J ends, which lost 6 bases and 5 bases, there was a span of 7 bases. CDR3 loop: CSATAETQYF. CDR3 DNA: TGCAGTGCCACAGCGGAGACCCAGTACTTC.

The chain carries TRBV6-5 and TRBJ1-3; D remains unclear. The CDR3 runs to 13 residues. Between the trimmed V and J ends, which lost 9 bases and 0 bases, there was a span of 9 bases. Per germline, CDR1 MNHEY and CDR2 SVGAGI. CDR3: CASGTASGNTIYF. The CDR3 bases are TGTGCCAGTGGAACGGCCTCTGGAAACACCATATATTTT.

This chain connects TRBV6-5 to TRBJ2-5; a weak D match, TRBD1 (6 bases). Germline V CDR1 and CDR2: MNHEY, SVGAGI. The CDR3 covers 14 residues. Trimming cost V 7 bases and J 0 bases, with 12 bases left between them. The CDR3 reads CASTPDSNQETQYF. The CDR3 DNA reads TGTGCCAGCACCCCGGACAGTAACCAAGAGACCCAGTACTTC.

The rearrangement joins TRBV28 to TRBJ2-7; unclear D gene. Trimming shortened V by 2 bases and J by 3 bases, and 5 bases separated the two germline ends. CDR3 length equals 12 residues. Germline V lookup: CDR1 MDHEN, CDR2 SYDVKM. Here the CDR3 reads CASSLRDYEQYF. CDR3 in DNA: TGTGCCAGCAGTTTACGAGACTACGAGCAGTACTTC.

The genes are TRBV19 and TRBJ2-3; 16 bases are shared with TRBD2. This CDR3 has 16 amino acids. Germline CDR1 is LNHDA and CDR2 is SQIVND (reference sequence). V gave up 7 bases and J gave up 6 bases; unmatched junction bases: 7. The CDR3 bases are TGTGCCAGTAAAAAGGGACTAGCGGGGGGGGAGGATACGCAGTATTTT. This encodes CASKKGLAGGEDTQYF. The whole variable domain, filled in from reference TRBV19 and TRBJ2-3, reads DGGITQSPKYLFRKEGQNVTLSCEQNLNHDAMYWYRQDPGQGLRLIYYSQIVNDFQKGDIAEGYSVSREKKESFPLTVTSAQKNPTAFYLCASKKGLAGGEDTQYFGPGTRLTVL.

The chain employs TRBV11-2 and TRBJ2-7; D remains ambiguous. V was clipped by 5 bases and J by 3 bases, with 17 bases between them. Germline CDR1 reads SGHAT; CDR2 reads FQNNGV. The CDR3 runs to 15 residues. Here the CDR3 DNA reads TGTGCCAGCAGCAAAATCCAAGGACGGAACTACGAGCAGTACTTC. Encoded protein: CASSKIQGRNYEQYF.

CDR3 in amino acids: CASSPRFSGANVLTF. Written as DNA, the CDR3 is TGTGCCAGCAGCCCCCGTTTCTCTGGGGCCAACGTCCTGACTTTC. The genes are TRBV7-2 and TRBJ2-6; D gene uncertain. There are 15 residues in the CDR3. Germline lookup yields CDR1 SGHTA and CDR2 FQGNSA. The V gene lost 5 bases and the J gene lost 0 bases, with 8 bases spanning the gap. Filled out from reference TRBV7-2 and TRBJ2-6, the complete variable domain reads GAGVSQSPSNKVTEKGKDVELRCDPISGHTALYWYRQSLGQGLEFLIYFQGNSAPDKSGLPSDRFSAERTGGSVSTLTIQRTQQEDSAVYLCASSPRFSGANVLTFGAGSRLTVL.

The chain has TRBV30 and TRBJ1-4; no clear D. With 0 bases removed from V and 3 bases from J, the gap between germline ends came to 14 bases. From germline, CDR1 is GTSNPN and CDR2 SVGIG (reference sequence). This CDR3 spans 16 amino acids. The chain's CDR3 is CAWSVRGARANEKLFF. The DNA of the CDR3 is TGTGCCTGGAGTGTACGCGGTGCAAGGGCTAATGAAAAACTGTTTTTT.

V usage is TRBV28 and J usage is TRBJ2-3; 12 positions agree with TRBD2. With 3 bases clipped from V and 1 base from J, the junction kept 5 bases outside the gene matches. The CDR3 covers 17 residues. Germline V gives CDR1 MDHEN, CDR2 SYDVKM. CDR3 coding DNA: TGTGCCAGCAGTTTGGCTAGCGGGGGGGCTGGCACAGATACGCAGTATTTT. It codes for CASSLASGGAGTDTQYF.

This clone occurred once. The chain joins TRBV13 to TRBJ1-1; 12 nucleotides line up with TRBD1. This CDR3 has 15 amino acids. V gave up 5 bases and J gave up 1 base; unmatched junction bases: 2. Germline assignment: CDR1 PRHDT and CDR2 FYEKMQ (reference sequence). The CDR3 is CASSGTGGANTEAFF. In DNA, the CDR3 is TGTGCCAGCAGCGGGACAGGGGGCGCGAACACTGAAGCTTTCTTT.

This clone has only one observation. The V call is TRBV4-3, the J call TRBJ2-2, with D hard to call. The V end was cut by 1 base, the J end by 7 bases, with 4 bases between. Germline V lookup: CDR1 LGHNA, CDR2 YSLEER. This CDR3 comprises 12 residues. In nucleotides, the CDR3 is TGCGCCAGCAGCCAAGGGGTCGGGGAGCTGTTTTTT. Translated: CASSQGVGELFF.

The CDR3, as DNA: TGCGCCAGCAGCCCGGGACAGGACCCCTACGAGCAGTACTTC. Its protein product is CASSPGQDPYEQYF. V and J are TRBV5-1 and TRBJ2-7; 8 bases fit TRBD1. The CDR3 sequence is 14 residues long. Trimming removed 4 bases from V and 2 bases from J; junction bases left unmatched: 5. Germline loops: CDR1 SGHRS, CDR2 YFSETQ.

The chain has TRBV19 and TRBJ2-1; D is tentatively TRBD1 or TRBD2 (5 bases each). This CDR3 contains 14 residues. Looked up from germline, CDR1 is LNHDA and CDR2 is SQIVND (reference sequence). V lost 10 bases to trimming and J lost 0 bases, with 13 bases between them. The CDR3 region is CATHTGTSYNEQFF. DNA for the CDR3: TGTGCCACGCACACCGGGACCTCCTACAATGAGCAGTTCTTC.